This T cell receptor (beta chain) was sequenced for a study of T-cell reconstitution after alpha-beta-depleted transplantation in children. The CDR3 contains 13 residues. With 6 bases removed from V and 8 bases from J, the gap between germline ends came to 16 bases. The TCRbeta library incorporated unique molecular identifiers. Each CDR3 protein is one row after TCRdb ran MiXCR on the PCR reads. This table has about 360,000 distinct CDR3 sequences, about an eighth appearing once. Only a few counts were recorded for this clonotype. Sequences were derived from PBMCs, sampled from the stem cell graft. V usage is TRBV12-3 or TRBV12-4 and J usage is TRBJ1-2; no clear D. The receptor comes from a human donor who donated a stem cell graft to a child with Fanconi anemia. This chain's CDR3 is CASSPDSPRGYTF. CDR3 coding DNA: TGTGCCAGCAGCCCGGACTCCCCGAGGGGCTACACCTTC.